The text below deals with one TCR beta chain. Its cognate antigen is unknown. This sample is drawn from a study of a mutant IDH1 vaccine in newly diagnosed glioma. At the level of the study: Eight vaccine injections were given to patients in weeks 1, 3, 5, 7, 11, 15, 19 and 23. Patients were started on vaccination 4-6 weeks after radiotherapy alone, or with temozolomide cycles.

Germline-derived CDR1 and CDR2 are SGHAT and FQDESV (reference sequence). The CDR3 is 13 amino acids. The V end lost 3 bases, the J end lost 3 bases, and 9 bases lay between the germline ends. Produced via immunoSEQ multiplex PCR; TCRdb's table is partial and in-frame only. The sample contains more than 25,000 clones, roughly nine tenths of which appear only once. As for time point: week 5, during vaccination. Each dose of the vaccine consisted of 300 ug of mutant IDH1 20-mer peptide, with topical imiquimod. The study, taken as a whole, reports: The vaccine induced immune responses, and these occurred in 80% to 95% of patients.

Sequencing was performed on peripheral blood mononuclear cells (PBMCs), taken from a glioma patient whose treatment included an IDH1 peptide vaccine. This receptor was taken from a woman aged 40 to 49 with glioma. Some clones in this sample may be carry-over from other donors' samples. The V and J genes are TRBV11-1 and TRBJ2-7; possible D gene TRBD1, 6 bases. CDR3 loop: CASSFDRIYEQYF. In nucleotides, the CDR3 is TGTGCCAGCAGCTTCGACAGGATCTACGAGCAGTACTTC.